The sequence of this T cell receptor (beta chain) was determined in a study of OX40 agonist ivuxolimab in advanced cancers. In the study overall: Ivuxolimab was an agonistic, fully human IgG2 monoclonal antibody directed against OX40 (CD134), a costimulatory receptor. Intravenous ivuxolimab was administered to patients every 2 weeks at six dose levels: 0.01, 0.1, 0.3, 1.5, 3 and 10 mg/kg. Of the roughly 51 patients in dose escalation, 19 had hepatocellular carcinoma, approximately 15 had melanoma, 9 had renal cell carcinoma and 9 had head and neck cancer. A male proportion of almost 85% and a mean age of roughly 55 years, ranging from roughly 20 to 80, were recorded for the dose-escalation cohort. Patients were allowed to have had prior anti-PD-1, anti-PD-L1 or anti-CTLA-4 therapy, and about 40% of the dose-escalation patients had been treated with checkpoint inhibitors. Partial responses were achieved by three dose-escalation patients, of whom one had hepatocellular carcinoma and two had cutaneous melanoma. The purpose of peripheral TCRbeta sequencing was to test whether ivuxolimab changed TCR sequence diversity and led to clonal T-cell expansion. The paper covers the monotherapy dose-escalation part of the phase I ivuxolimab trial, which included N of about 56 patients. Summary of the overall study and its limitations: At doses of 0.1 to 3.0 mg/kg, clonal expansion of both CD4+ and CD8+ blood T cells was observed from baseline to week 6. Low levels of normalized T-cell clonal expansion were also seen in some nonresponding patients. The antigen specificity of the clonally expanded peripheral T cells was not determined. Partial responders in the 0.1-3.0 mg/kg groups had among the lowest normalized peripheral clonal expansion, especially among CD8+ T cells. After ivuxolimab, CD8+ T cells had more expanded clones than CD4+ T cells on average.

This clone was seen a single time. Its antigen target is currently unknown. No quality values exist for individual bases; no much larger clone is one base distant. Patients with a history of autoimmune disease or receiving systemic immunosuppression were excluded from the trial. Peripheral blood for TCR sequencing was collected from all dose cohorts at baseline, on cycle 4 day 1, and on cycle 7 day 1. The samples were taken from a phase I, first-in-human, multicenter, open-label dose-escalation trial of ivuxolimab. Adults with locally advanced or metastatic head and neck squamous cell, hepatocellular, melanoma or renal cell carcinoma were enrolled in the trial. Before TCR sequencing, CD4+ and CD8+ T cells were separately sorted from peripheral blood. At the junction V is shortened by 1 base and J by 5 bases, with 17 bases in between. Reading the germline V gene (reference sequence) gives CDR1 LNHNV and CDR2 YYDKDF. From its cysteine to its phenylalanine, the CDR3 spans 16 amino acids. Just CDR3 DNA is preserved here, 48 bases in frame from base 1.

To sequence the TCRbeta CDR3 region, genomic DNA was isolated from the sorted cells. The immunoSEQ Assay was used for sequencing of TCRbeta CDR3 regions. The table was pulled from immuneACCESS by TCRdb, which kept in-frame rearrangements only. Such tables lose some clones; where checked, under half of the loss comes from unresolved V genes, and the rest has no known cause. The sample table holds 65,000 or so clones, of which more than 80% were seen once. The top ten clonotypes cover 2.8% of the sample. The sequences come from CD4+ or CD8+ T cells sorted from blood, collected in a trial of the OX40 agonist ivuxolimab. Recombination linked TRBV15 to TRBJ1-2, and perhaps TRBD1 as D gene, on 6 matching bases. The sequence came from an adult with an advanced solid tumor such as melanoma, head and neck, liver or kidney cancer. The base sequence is TGTGCCACCAGCAGAGTCGGGACCAGGGGAGGGTATGGCTACACCTTC. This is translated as CATSRVGTRGGYGYTF. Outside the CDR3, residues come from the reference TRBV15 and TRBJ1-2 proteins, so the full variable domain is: DAMVIQNPRYQVTQFGKPVTLSCSQTLNHNVMYWYQQKSSQAPKLLFHYYDKDFNNEADTPDNFQSRRPNTSFCFLDIRSPGLGDTAMYLCATSRVGTRGGYGYTFGSGTRLTVV.